The 9 T cell receptor beta chains below all came from one sample that was sequenced in a study of CD8+ T cells in alopecia areata. It was cDNA, reverse transcribed from extracted RNA, that served as the sequencing template. Measured with immunoSEQ multiplex PCR; TCRdb has only the in-frame clones, and not every one. This table holds around 250,000 clones, 67% found once. The source was CD4+ T cells sorted from blood, collected at week 0. These receptors were collected from a human donor with alopecia areata.

The CDR3 loop reads CASSRSGTSGYEQYF. CDR3 DNA sequence: TGTGCCAGCAGCCGAAGTGGGACTAGCGGTTACGAGCAGTACTTC. The chain is built from TRBV5-4 and TRBJ2-7, with 11 bases that match TRBD2. Germline V CDR1 and CDR2: SGHNT, YYREEE (reference sequence). The CDR3 is made up of 15 amino acids. Trimming took 4 bases from V and 4 from J; bases not matched to a gene: 7.

The table lists this clone with a few counts. The chain uses TRBV10-3 and TRBJ2-3, with a weak D call TRBD2 (5 bases). The germline V and J ends were trimmed by 4 bases and 0 bases, with 5 bases remaining between them. The CDR3 has 13 amino acids. The germline V gene has CDR1 ENHRY and CDR2 SYGVKD. DNA of the CDR3: TGTGCCATCAGTGCGGGGAGCACAGATACGCAGTATTTT. Amino acid sequence: CAISAGSTDTQYF.

V usage is TRBV25-1 and J usage is TRBJ1-6; 8 nucleotides align to TRBD1. This CDR3 is built from 17 residues. V shed 4 bases, J shed 2 bases, and the junction held 7 bases outside the gene matches. The germline gives CDR1 MGHDK, CDR2 SYGVNS. CDR3 nucleotides: TGTGCCAGCAGTGGGTGGACAGGGCGACCCTATAATTCACCCCTCCACTTT. Encoded protein: CASSGWTGRPYNSPLHF.

This sequence joins TRBV29-1 and TRBJ1-1; TRBD1 is a possible D gene (5 bases). Between the trimmed V and J ends, which lost 5 bases and 4 bases, there was a span of 14 bases. CDR1 SQVTM and CDR2 ANQGSEA come from the germline V gene. The CDR3 is made up of 13 amino acids. The CDR3 is CSVSDRSGTEAFF. In DNA form, the CDR3 reads TGCAGCGTTAGCGACAGATCCGGCACTGAAGCTTTCTTT.

The CDR3 coding sequence is TGTGCCAGCAGTTGGGGCACCGGGGAGCTGTTTTTT. It yields the protein CASSWGTGELFF. The chain couples TRBV2 to TRBJ2-2, with D unresolved. V lost 5 bases and J 4 bases, leaving 5 bases between the germline ends. CDR3 length equals 12 residues. In germline, CDR1 is SNHLY, CDR2 FYNNEI.

The chain couples TRBV5-1 to TRBJ2-2, with D tentatively TRBD2 (6 bases). This CDR3 region has 16 residues. V lost 0 bases and J lost 3, with 12 bases in between. Germline CDR1 reads SGHRS; CDR2 reads YFSETQ. The CDR3 spells CASSLGAGTDTGELFF. The CDR3 bases are TGCGCCAGCAGCTTGGGTGCGGGGACGGACACCGGGGAGCTGTTTTTT.

The CDR3 is CASTSGARGAREQYF. The DNA for the CDR3 is TGTGCCAGCACCTCAGGGGCGCGGGGCGCGCGGGAGCAGTACTTC. The chain employs TRBV6-5 and TRBJ2-7, with D perhaps matching TRBD1 or TRBD2 (6 bases each). This CDR3 contains 15 residues. The germline V gene encodes CDR1 MNHEY and CDR2 SVGAGI. Trimming took off 7 bases at V and 7 bases at J, with 23 bases between the two ends.

This chain links TRBV27 with TRBJ1-2; D call uncertain. Between the trimmed V and J ends, which lost 7 bases and 0 bases, there was a span of 12 bases. This CDR3 is built from 14 residues. Germline values: CDR1 MNHEY, CDR2 SMNVEV (reference sequence). The CDR3 loop reads CASKAGATNYGYTF. The CDR3 coding sequence is TGTGCCAGCAAGGCTGGAGCAACTAACTATGGCTACACCTTC.

This clone has only a few counts. The V call is TRBV30, the J call TRBJ2-5, with 7 bases that match TRBD2. CDR1 is GTSNPN and CDR2 is SVGIG in the germline V gene (reference sequence). The CDR3 runs to 12 residues. After removal of 5 bases from V and 6 bases from J, the junction contained 6 bases not matched to a gene. CDR3 bases: TGTGCCTGGGAACCCGGGGGGAAGACCCAGTACTTC. Translated: CAWEPGGKTQYF.